This T cell receptor (beta chain) was profiled in a study of response to subunit inactivated influenza vaccine. The V gene's germline CDR1 is SEHNR and CDR2 FQNEAQ (reference sequence). This CDR3 region has 11 residues. The V gene lost 1 base and the J gene lost 10 bases, with 7 bases spanning the gap. Regarding this clonotype: Its antigen is not known.

TCRdb reanalysed the RT-PCR reads using MiXCR and keeps one entry per CDR3 protein. The sample has about 500,000 distinct CDR3 sequences; approximately 17% are singletons. Notes on the study in general: Authors suggested that a seasonal influenza vaccination recruits few new T cells each time.

The TCR originated in a man between 50 and 69 years old who received an inactivated influenza vaccine. The rearrangement joins TRBV7-9 to TRBJ2-5, with unresolved D. The sample consisted of CD4+ T cells sorted from PBMCs, taken around 25 months after vaccination. The CDR3 DNA reads TGTGCCAGCAGCTTAGACCGGGTCCAGTACTTC. Residues: CASSLDRVQYF.